This TCR beta chain originates from a study of CD8+ T cells in alopecia areata. Study results and limitations: Whereas mice showed it more clearly, TCR sharing across patients was murkier, possibly because of HLA.

The treatment here: oral pan-JAK inhibitor, 5-10 mg twice daily. Turning to this clone: The antigen remains undetermined.

Extraction and reverse transcription of RNA yielded cDNA as the sequencing template. The repertoire was sequenced with immunoSEQ multiplex PCR; TCRdb's copy has only in-frame clones and lacks some. The table includes over 150,000 clones, about 55% detected once. There are 13 residues in the CDR3. Trimming removed 0 bases from V and 3 bases from J, with 7 bases in between. Germline assignment: CDR1 GTSNPN and CDR2 SVGIG (reference sequence). Sequencing used CD8+ T cells sorted from blood, obtained at week 24, from a patient treated with tofacitinib. The chain couples TRBV30 to TRBJ2-3; no definite D call. The TCR originated in a human donor with alopecia areata. As DNA, the CDR3 is TGTGCCTGGAGTGTCAGCCGAACAGATACGCAGTATTTT. It translates to CAWSVSRTDTQYF. Variable domain in full (rest from reference TRBV30 and TRBJ2-3): SQTIHQWPATLVQPVGSPLSLECTVEGTSNPNLYWYRQAAGRGLQLLFYSVGIGQISSEVPQNLSASRPQDRQFILSSKKLLLSDSGFYLCAWSVSRTDTQYFGPGTRLTVL.